These 8 T cell receptor beta chains were sequenced from one sample in a study of cytomegalovirus exposure and HLA in healthy donors (dated by TCRdb to 2016 to 2017). Library preparation employed the immunoSEQ multiplex PCR assay. A mixture of 60 forward primers for TCR Vbeta segments and 13 reverse primers for TCR Jbeta segments was used in the multiplex PCR. TCRdb took this table from immuneACCESS and kept in-frame rearrangements with V and J called. Such tables lack part of the clones; where checked against another copy, unresolved V genes explain under half of the gap, and the rest is unexplained. The sample table shows 200,000 to 250,000 clones, and roughly 80% are seen once. The biggest ten clones account for about 0.2% of the sample. The specimen was PBMCs. The receptors originated from a girl aged 2 to 10 in good health and CMV-seronegative.

The V call is TRBV6-1, the J call TRBJ2-7; TRBD2 matches at 8 bases. The CDR3 loop spans 15 amino acids. Germline CDR1 reads MNHNS; CDR2 reads SASEGT. The V segment lost 7 bases and the J segment 0 bases; nucleotides outside the gene matches: 8. The CDR3 DNA reads TGTGCCAGCAAAGAAGTAAGCGGGAGCTCCTACGAGCAGTACTTC. This gives the protein CASKEVSGSSYEQYF.

The CDR3 region has the DNA TGTGCCAGCAGTGTTCAAACAGGGGGCGCTATCAAAGGCTACACCTTC. It codes for CASSVQTGGAIKGYTF. J is TRBJ1-2 and V is TRBV6-1, with TRBD1 matching 9 bases. The trim removed 4 bases at V and 8 bases at J, leaving 14 bases unmatched. Germline CDR1 MNHNS, CDR2 SASEGT. The length of the CDR3 is 16 residues.

The chain employs TRBV6-6 and TRBJ2-2; D is undetermined. The germline V and J ends were trimmed by 6 bases and 5 bases, with 4 bases remaining between them. Germline assignment: CDR1 MNHNY and CDR2 SVGAGI (reference sequence). The CDR3 spans 11 residues. DNA of the CDR3: TGTGCCAGCAGCTTTACCGGGGAGCTGTTTTTT. Amino acid sequence: CASSFTGELFF.

The chain joins TRBV5-1 to TRBJ2-2; 8 bases match TRBD2. Germline CDR1 is SGHRS and CDR2 is YFSETQ. This CDR3 is 15 amino acids long. J was trimmed by 6 bases and V by 6 bases; bases with no gene match: 10. This CDR3 is CASTLGTSNAGELFF. For the CDR3, the DNA is TGCGCCAGCACCCTAGGGACTAGTAACGCCGGGGAGCTGTTTTTT.

The genes are TRBV7-9 and TRBJ2-1; 7 bases match TRBD2. From germline, CDR1 is SEHNR and CDR2 FQNEAQ (reference sequence). CDR3 length: 14 amino acids. With 2 bases clipped from V and 7 bases from J, the junction kept 5 bases outside the gene matches. The chain's CDR3 is CASSLTSASNEQFF. The CDR3 coding sequence is TGTGCCAGCAGCTTAACTAGCGCCTCGAATGAGCAGTTCTTC.

The chain recombines TRBV21-1 with TRBJ2-3; TRBD2 is the table's D call and was not checked against the DNA. TRBV21-1 constitutes a pseudogene. This CDR3 spans 15 amino acids. The CDR3 nucleotides read TGTGCCAGCAGCAAAGGTAGCGGGAGCACAGATACGCAGTATTTT. It codes for CASSKGSGSTDTQYF.

The V and J genes are TRBV5-6 and TRBJ2-3, with D possibly TRBD1 on 6 matching bases. This CDR3 is built from 15 residues. Deletions cut 0 bases from V and 4 bases from J, with 12 bases between. CDR1 and CDR2 (germline): SGHDT, YYEEEE. CDR3: CASSLAPQGADTQYF. CDR3 nucleotide sequence: TGTGCCAGCAGCTTGGCCCCACAGGGTGCAGATACGCAGTATTTT.

This chain uses TRBV18 with TRBJ2-7, with TRBD2 matching 7 bases. Germline lookup yields CDR1 KGHSH and CDR2 LQKENI. This CDR3 has 13 residues. V shed 3 bases, J shed 6 bases, and the junction held 5 bases outside the gene matches. The CDR3 spells CASSPGGVSEQYF. The CDR3 region has the DNA TGTGCCAGCTCACCGGGGGGGGTGAGCGAGCAGTACTTC.